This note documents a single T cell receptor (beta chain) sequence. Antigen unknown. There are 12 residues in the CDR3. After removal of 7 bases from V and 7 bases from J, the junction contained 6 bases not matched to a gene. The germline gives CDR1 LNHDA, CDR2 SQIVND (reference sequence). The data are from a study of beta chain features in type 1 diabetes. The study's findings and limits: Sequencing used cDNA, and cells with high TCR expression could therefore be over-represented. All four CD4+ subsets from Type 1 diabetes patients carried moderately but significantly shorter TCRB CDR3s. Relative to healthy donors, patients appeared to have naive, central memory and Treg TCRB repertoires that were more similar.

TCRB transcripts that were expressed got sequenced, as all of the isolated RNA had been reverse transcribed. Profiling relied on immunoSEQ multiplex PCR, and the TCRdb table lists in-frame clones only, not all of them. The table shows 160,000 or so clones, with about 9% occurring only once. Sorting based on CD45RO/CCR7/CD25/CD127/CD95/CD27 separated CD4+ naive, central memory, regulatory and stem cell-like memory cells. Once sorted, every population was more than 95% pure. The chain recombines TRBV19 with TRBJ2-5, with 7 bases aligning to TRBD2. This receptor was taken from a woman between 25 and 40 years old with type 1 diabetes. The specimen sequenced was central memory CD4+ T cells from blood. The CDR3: CASNAGEGTQYF. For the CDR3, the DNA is TGTGCCAGTAATGCGGGAGAAGGGACCCAGTACTTC.